One and the same sample provided the 9 T cell receptor beta chains below, sequenced in a study of blood T cell repertoires in COVID-19. Using immunoSEQ multiplex PCR, the repertoire was profiled, and TCRdb retains in-frame clones only, with some absent. The sample includes roughly 300,000 clones, more than 75% seen only once; the top ten take around 4%. Sequencing used PBMCs or T cells enriched from blood (not recorded which). These receptors all come from a man aged 30-40 years who had recovered from COVID-19.

The V and J genes are TRBV28 and TRBJ1-3; D not resolved. The CDR3 loop spans 15 amino acids. The V end was cut by 3 bases, the J end by 0 bases, with 9 bases between. Germline V gene lookup returns CDR1 MDHEN and CDR2 SYDVKM. For the CDR3, the DNA is TGTGCCAGCAGTTTTACGCGGATCTCTGGAAACACCATATATTTT. Its protein is CASSFTRISGNTIYF.

This chain uses TRBV14 with TRBJ2-5; 12 bases are shared with TRBD2. The ends lost 4 bases at V and 6 bases at J; junction bases unmatched: 9. CDR1 and CDR2 (germline): SGHDN, FVKESK. The CDR3 runs to 16 residues. In DNA form, the CDR3 reads TGTGCCAGCAGCCGCTCTAGCGGGGGGGCCAAAAAGACCCAGTACTTC. Its protein product is CASSRSSGGAKKTQYF.

Only a few counts were recorded for this clone. V and J are TRBV27 and TRBJ2-7; 7 nucleotides align to TRBD2. Per germline, CDR1 MNHEY and CDR2 SMNVEV (reference sequence). V lost 4 bases and J lost 4; bases outside the gene matches: 7. The CDR3 runs to 14 residues. This CDR3 is CASSWSGNLYEQYF. For the CDR3, the DNA is TGTGCCAGCAGTTGGAGCGGGAACCTTTACGAGCAGTACTTC.

The gene calls are TRBV24-1 and TRBJ2-3; the match to TRBD2 covers 10 bases. Germline assignment: CDR1 KGHDR and CDR2 SFDVKD. With V trimmed by 2 bases and J by 7 bases, 8 bases remained unmatched. The CDR3 is 16 residues long. The CDR3 region is CATSDYRAGGDNTQYF. Written as DNA, the CDR3 is TGTGCCACCAGTGATTATCGAGCGGGAGGGGATAATACGCAGTATTTT.

The chain uses TRBV27 and TRBJ1-5; a weak D match, TRBD1 (6 bases). From germline, CDR1 is MNHEY and CDR2 SMNVEV (reference sequence). The CDR3 covers 15 residues. The V gene lost 6 bases and the J gene lost 6 bases, with 18 bases spanning the gap. The CDR3 DNA reads as TGTGCCAGCAGGCCCGGGGGGGGGCCGGGTCAGCCCCAGCATTTT. Translating gives CASRPGGGPGQPQHF.

The chain joins TRBV27 to TRBJ2-5; D might be TRBD2 (6 bases). Germline V gene lookup returns CDR1 MNHEY and CDR2 SMNVEV (reference sequence). V was trimmed by 1 base and J by 5 bases, leaving 14 bases between them. This CDR3 contains 15 residues. CDR3 region: CASSLFGGRTETQYF. The CDR3 DNA reads TGTGCCAGCAGTTTATTTGGGGGGAGGACGGAGACCCAGTACTTC.

The V and J genes are TRBV2 and TRBJ2-5; perhaps TRBD2 as D (5 bases). Germline CDR1 and CDR2: SNHLY and FYNNEI. The CDR3 totals 14 residues. The germline V and J ends were trimmed by 6 bases and 1 base, with 12 bases remaining between them. The CDR3 DNA reads TGTGCCAGCAGGGCTAGCTCGGGCCAAGAGACCCAGTACTTC. It is translated as CASRASSGQETQYF.

The chain is built from TRBV19 and TRBJ1-3; 8 nucleotides align to TRBD1. Germline loops: CDR1 LNHDA, CDR2 SQIVND (reference sequence). V gave up 5 bases and J gave up 4 bases; unmatched junction bases: 7. The CDR3 is 15 amino acids. The CDR3 is CASSLRQGFGNTIYF. CDR3 coding DNA: TGTGCCAGTAGTCTGAGACAGGGGTTCGGAAACACCATATATTTT.

A note on this clone: The same CDR3 is also encoded by other DNA sequences in this sample. The rearrangement joins TRBV6-5 to TRBJ1-4; D ambiguous. V lost 0 bases and J lost 7, with 12 bases in between. The germline V gene has CDR1 MNHEY and CDR2 SVGAGI. The CDR3 has 15 amino acids. CDR3: CASSYSGGGGEKLFF. Written as DNA, the CDR3 is TGTGCCAGCAGTTACTCGGGAGGTGGTGGTGAAAAACTGTTTTTT.